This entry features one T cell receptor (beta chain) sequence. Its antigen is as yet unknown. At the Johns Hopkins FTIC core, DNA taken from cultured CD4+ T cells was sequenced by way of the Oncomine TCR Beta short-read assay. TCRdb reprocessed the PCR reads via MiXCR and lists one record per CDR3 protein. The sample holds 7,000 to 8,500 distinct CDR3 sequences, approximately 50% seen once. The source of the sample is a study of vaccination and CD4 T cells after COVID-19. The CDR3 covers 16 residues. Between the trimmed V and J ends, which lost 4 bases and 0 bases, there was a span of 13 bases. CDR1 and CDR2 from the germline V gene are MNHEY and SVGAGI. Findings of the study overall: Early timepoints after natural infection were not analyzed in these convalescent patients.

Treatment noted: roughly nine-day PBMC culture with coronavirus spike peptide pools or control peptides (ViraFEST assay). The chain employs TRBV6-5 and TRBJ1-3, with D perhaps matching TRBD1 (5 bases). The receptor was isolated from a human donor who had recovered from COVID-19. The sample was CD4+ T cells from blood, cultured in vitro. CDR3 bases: TGTGCCAGCAGTTCCAGGGACCTCCTCTCTGGAAACACCATATATTTT. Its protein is CASSSRDLLSGNTIYF.